This T cell receptor beta chain originates from a study of blood T cell repertoires in COVID-19. At the level of the study: The United States, Italy and Spain supplied acute and convalescent COVID-19 samples. In each case, the material was cDNA or gDNA derived from T cells, B-cell-depleted T cells, or PBMCs.

V dropped 2 bases and J dropped 0 bases, with 9 bases sitting between them. Per the germline V gene, CDR1 is SGHDT and CDR2 is YYEEEE. This CDR3 is 15 amino acids long. Sequencing was performed with immunoSEQ multiplex PCR; in TCRdb, only in-frame clones are kept and a portion is missing. In the table there are fewer than 150,000 clones, 77% of which are singletons. The genes are TRBV5-6 and TRBJ1-3; D unresolved. The source material was peripheral blood. This receptor was taken from a man older than 75 with acute or convalescent COVID-19. The CDR3 loop is CASSFPQSSGNTIYF. CDR3 DNA: TGTGCCAGCAGCTTCCCACAAAGCTCTGGAAACACCATATATTTT.